This TCR beta chain was found in a study of blood T cells in healthy people across ages. Healthy Caucasian individuals from Russia aged about 6 to 95 served as donors. No fewer than 6 million PBMCs went into each sample. The CDR3 contains 15 residues. CDR1 MDHEN and CDR2 SYDVKM come from the germline V gene. The ends lost 3 bases at V and 4 bases at J; junction bases unmatched: 8. This clonotype has a single count. Its matching antigen is unknown. Next came a second PCR, run for about 7 to 11 cycles, which used a sample-barcoded 5' primer along with a J-beta primer mix. Sequencing yielded, for each sample, at least 3 million paired-end reads carrying CDR3. TCRdb called the 5' RACE reads again in MiXCR, with one record for every CDR3 protein. Altogether 850,000 to 1,000,000 distinct CDR3 sequences are present, approximately 50% being singletons, with the ten largest covering roughly 23%. Study conclusions and caveats: The study could not conclusively compare naive and antigen-experienced cells, given its unsorted PBMCs.

Sequencing was performed on blood. This sequence originates from a woman aged 60-70 years in good health. The V gene is TRBV28, the J gene TRBJ1-2; 7 positions match TRBD1. The CDR3 sequence is CASSFRKGGGYGYTF. In DNA, the CDR3 is TGTGCCAGCAGTTTCCGGAAAGGGGGCGGCTATGGCTACACCTTC.